These 27 T cell receptor beta chains share one sample of origin, sequenced in a study of blood T cell repertoires in COVID-19. Profiling relied on immunoSEQ multiplex PCR, and the TCRdb table lists in-frame clones only, not all of them. Among 310,000 or so clones listed, roughly nine tenths were seen once. Input material: peripheral blood. All receptors derive from a woman younger than 45 with COVID-19, enrolled during active disease.

The chain links TRBV5-1 to TRBJ2-7, with 8 bases fitting TRBD1. With 1 base clipped from V and 0 bases from J, the junction kept 3 bases outside the gene matches. The germline V gene encodes CDR1 SGHRS and CDR2 YFSETQ. The CDR3 loop spans 15 amino acids. This CDR3 reads CASSLRQGLSYEQYF. The CDR3 nucleotides are TGCGCCAGCAGCTTGAGACAGGGGCTCTCCTACGAGCAGTACTTC.

This chain links TRBV4-2 with TRBJ1-4; D may be TRBD1 (5 bases). Germline CDR1 reads LGHNA; CDR2 reads YNFKEQ. The CDR3 is 18 amino acids. V gave up 0 bases and J gave up 7 bases, with 21 bases separating them. The CDR3 DNA is TGTGCCAGCAGCCAAGACGCCACACCAGACGGGCAGGGTGAAAAACTGTTTTTT. Its translation: CASSQDATPDGQGEKLFF.

The chain uses TRBV19 and TRBJ2-5; the match to TRBD1 covers 10 bases. Trimming took 5 bases from V and 5 from J; bases not matched to a gene: 11. This CDR3 has 16 residues. CDR1 and CDR2 from the germline V gene are LNHDA and SQIVND (reference sequence). The CDR3 nucleotides read TGTGCCAGTAGTCCCCGGGACAGGGGAGGTCAGGAGACCCAGTACTTC. Residues: CASSPRDRGGQETQYF.

The chain combines TRBV6-5 with TRBJ2-3, with 8 bases lining up with TRBD2. V lost 6 bases, J lost 2 bases, and 7 bases stayed unmatched. CDR1 and CDR2 from the germline V gene are MNHEY and SVGAGI. The CDR3 contains 15 residues. The CDR3 protein is CASSYSGTSTDTQYF. CDR3 bases: TGTGCCAGCAGCTATAGCGGGACCTCCACAGATACGCAGTATTTT.

V gene TRBV5-4 combines with J gene TRBJ1-3; 7 bases fit TRBD1. Germline V gene data show CDR1 as SGHNT and CDR2 as YYREEE (reference sequence). There are 16 residues in the CDR3. V trimming: 3 bases; J trimming: 0 bases; junction bases outside the gene matches: 6. CDR3 sequence (DNA): TGTGCCAGCAGCTCGGCGGACAGGCGCTCTGGAAACACCATATATTTT. Amino acid sequence: CASSSADRRSGNTIYF.

The chain uses TRBV27 and TRBJ1-1; a weak D match, TRBD1 (6 bases). The germline V gene encodes CDR1 MNHEY and CDR2 SMNVEV (reference sequence). Trimming removed 2 bases from V and 4 bases from J, with 11 bases in between. The CDR3 runs 14 residues. CDR3 DNA: TGTGCCAGCAGTTTAGGGTTACAGGGCACTGAAGCTTTCTTT. Protein: CASSLGLQGTEAFF.

The chain combines TRBV18 with TRBJ2-2; 12 bases are shared with TRBD1. CDR3 length: 16 amino acids. V trimming: 3 bases; J trimming: 4 bases; junction bases outside the gene matches: 3. Germline V gene lookup returns CDR1 KGHSH and CDR2 LQKENI. CDR3 coding DNA: TGTGCCAGCTCACCGGGACAGGGGGCCATCACCGGGGAGCTGTTTTTT. Residues: CASSPGQGAITGELFF.

This clone was found once. The V and J genes are TRBV6-5 and TRBJ1-1; D gene uncertain. Germline CDR1 and CDR2: MNHEY and SVGAGI. There are 12 residues in the CDR3. V was pared by 7 bases and J by 1 base, with 7 bases between. CDR3 DNA: TGTGCCAGCAACAACAGGAACACTGAAGCTTTCTTT. This sequence encodes CASNNRNTEAFF.

The chain uses TRBV3-1 (or the pseudogene TRBV3-2) and TRBJ1-2, with D possibly TRBD1 on 6 matching bases. Trimming stripped 1 base from V and 10 bases from J, with 13 bases between. Germline values: CDR1 LGHDT, CDR2 YNNKEL (reference sequence). CDR3 size: 13 residues. Written as DNA, the CDR3 is TGTGCCAGCAGCCAAGGTGGGACAACCGACTACACCTTC. Its protein is CASSQGGTTDYTF.

V and J are TRBV9 and TRBJ2-7; 8 bases line up with TRBD2. The germline V gene has CDR1 SGDLS and CDR2 YYNGEE. The J segment lost 5 bases and the V segment lost 0 bases, leaving 13 bases of the junction unmatched. The CDR3 contains 17 residues. CDR3 bases: TGTGCCAGCAGCGTAGCTAGGACGGGAGGGCCTCCCGACGAGCAGTACTTC. Translation: CASSVARTGGPPDEQYF.

V gene TRBV30 combines with J gene TRBJ1-4; D remains ambiguous. The CDR3 length is 14 residues. The V gene lost 4 bases and the J gene lost 0 bases, with 9 bases spanning the gap. Looked up from germline, CDR1 is GTSNPN and CDR2 is SVGIG (reference sequence). CDR3 protein: CAWTSQATNEKLFF. The CDR3 DNA reads TGTGCCTGGACGAGTCAGGCAACTAATGAAAAACTGTTTTTT.

The table lists this clone with a few counts. CDR3 in DNA: TGTGCCAGCAGCTTAGCAGAGAACACTGAAGCTTTCTTT. It specifies CASSLAENTEAFF. The chain links TRBV11-3 to TRBJ1-1; D remains unclear. The CDR3 consists of 13 residues. CDR1 is SGHNT and CDR2 is YENEEA in the germline V gene. Trimming shortened V by 1 base and J by 1 base, and 4 bases separated the two germline ends. Full variable domain (remainder filled in from reference TRBV11-3 and TRBJ1-1): EAGVVQSPRYKIIEKKQPVAFWCNPISGHNTLYWYLQNLGQGPELLIRYENEEAVDDSQLPKDRFSAERLKGVDSTLKIQPAELGDSAVYLCASSLAENTEAFFGQGTRLTVV.

The rearrangement uses TRBV5-1 and TRBJ1-1; TRBD1 matches at 8 bases. The ends lost 4 bases at V and 5 bases at J; junction bases unmatched: 7. This CDR3 region has 14 residues. In germline, CDR1 is SGHRS, CDR2 YFSETQ. The DNA for the CDR3 is TGCGCCAGCAGCGTAGGAGACAGGGGAACTGAAGCTTTCTTT. Residues: CASSVGDRGTEAFF.

This chain uses TRBV6-1 with TRBJ1-1; D unclear. This CDR3 has 14 amino acids. The germline V gene encodes CDR1 MNHNS and CDR2 SASEGT. V lost 2 bases to trimming and J lost 5 bases, with 12 bases between them. CDR3 amino acids: CASSEPGIITEAFF. The DNA for the CDR3 is TGTGCCAGCAGTGAACCGGGGATAATAACTGAAGCTTTCTTT.

The chain employs TRBV7-2 and TRBJ1-2, with 9 nucleotides matching TRBD1. The trim removed 5 bases at V and 3 bases at J, leaving 1 base unmatched. The length of the CDR3 is 13 residues. Germline V CDR1 and CDR2: SGHTA, FQGNSA. CDR3 bases: TGTGCCAGCAGCCGGGACAGGGACTATGGCTACACCTTC. Its protein product is CASSRDRDYGYTF.

V gene TRBV10-3 combines with J gene TRBJ2-1; weak D call: TRBD1 (5 bases). Germline loops: CDR1 ENHRY, CDR2 SYGVKD. The CDR3 runs 12 residues. Deletions cut 4 bases from V and 8 bases from J, with 9 bases between. The CDR3 region is CAISARADEQFF. CDR3 sequence (DNA): TGTGCCATCAGTGCCAGGGCCGATGAGCAGTTCTTC.

The chain is built from TRBV27 and TRBJ1-2; TRBD1 matches 10 bases. Germline lookup yields CDR1 MNHEY and CDR2 SMNVEV (reference sequence). This CDR3 contains 16 residues. J gave up 5 bases and V 0 bases, and 6 bases lay outside the gene matches. CDR3 DNA: TGTGCCAGCAGTTTATCGGGACAGGGGTGGCCTTATGGCTACACCTTC. Amino acids: CASSLSGQGWPYGYTF.

This chain links TRBV2 with TRBJ1-4, with 8 positions matching TRBD1. The CDR3 has 15 amino acids. Germline trimming cut 4 bases from V and 0 bases from J; bases unmatched to any gene: 1. Germline V gives CDR1 SNHLY, CDR2 FYNNEI. CDR3 region: CASSATGATNEKLFF. The DNA for the CDR3 is TGTGCCAGCAGTGCGACAGGGGCAACTAATGAAAAACTGTTTTTT.

This chain connects TRBV2 to TRBJ1-1; 8 bases are shared with TRBD1. The CDR3 covers 11 residues. CDR1 is SNHLY and CDR2 is FYNNEI in the germline V gene. Unmatched junction bases numbered 3, after V lost 11 bases and J lost 4 bases. This chain's CDR3 is CAGGQGTEAFF. The CDR3 region has the DNA TGTGCCGGAGGACAGGGCACTGAAGCTTTCTTT. The full variable domain, rest sourced from reference TRBV2 and TRBJ1-1, is EPEVTQTPSHQVTQMGQEVILRCVPISNHLYFYWYRQILGQKVEFLVSFYNNEISEKSEIFDDQFSVERPDGSNFTLKIRSTKLEDSAMYFCAGGQGTEAFFGQGTRLTVV.

The chain joins TRBV14 to TRBJ1-1, with TRBD1 identical over 7 bases. J gave up 5 bases and V 3 bases, and 18 bases lay outside the gene matches. The CDR3 loop spans 18 amino acids. CDR1 is SGHDN, CDR2 FVKESK, per germline. The CDR3 sequence is CASSQVPFVEGAETEAFF. DNA for the CDR3: TGTGCCAGCAGCCAGGTCCCCTTCGTGGAGGGGGCTGAAACTGAAGCTTTCTTT.

The chain couples TRBV4-1 to TRBJ2-7; 11 bases map to TRBD1. The V gene's germline CDR1 is MGHRA and CDR2 YSYEKL. CDR3 length: 17 amino acids. V trimming: 4 bases; J trimming: 3 bases; junction bases outside the gene matches: 11. The CDR3 loop is CASSPVPRTGGGYEQYF. The DNA of the CDR3 is TGCGCCAGCAGCCCCGTACCTAGGACAGGGGGCGGCTACGAGCAGTACTTC.

The CDR3 loop is CASSYGTSPYEQYF. The CDR3, as DNA: TGTGCCAGTAGTTACGGGACAAGTCCTTACGAGCAGTACTTC. This chain uses TRBV19 with TRBJ2-7; TRBD1 is a possible D gene (6 bases). Per germline, CDR1 LNHDA and CDR2 SQIVND (reference sequence). The CDR3 spans 14 residues. V gave up 5 bases and J gave up 4 bases, with 15 bases separating them.

The V and J genes are TRBV9 and TRBJ2-3; 10 bases are a match to TRBD2. After removal of 3 bases from V and 5 bases from J, the junction contained 3 bases not matched to a gene. From germline, CDR1 is SGDLS and CDR2 YYNGEE. This CDR3 comprises 14 residues. The CDR3 bases are TGTGCCAGCAGCGCCCGGACTAGCGGAGATACGCAGTATTTT. Translating gives CASSARTSGDTQYF.

The rearrangement joins TRBV5-1 to TRBJ1-1; a possible D gene is TRBD1 (5 bases). Germline CDR1 and CDR2: SGHRS and YFSETQ. The CDR3 runs to 14 residues. V gave up 3 bases and J gave up 1 base, with 10 bases separating them. CDR3 loop: CASSWGSPNTEAFF. CDR3 DNA sequence: TGCGCCAGCAGCTGGGGCAGCCCGAACACTGAAGCTTTCTTT.

This chain links TRBV13 with TRBJ1-5; D is undetermined. Per the germline V gene, CDR1 is PRHDT and CDR2 is FYEKMQ (reference sequence). CDR3 size: 12 residues. V lost 2 bases to trimming and J lost 5 bases, with 4 bases between them. The CDR3 nucleotides read TGTGCCAGCAGCTTATATCATCAGCCCCAGCATTTT. Residues: CASSLYHQPQHF. Full variable domain (remainder filled in from reference TRBV13 and TRBJ1-5): AAGVIQSPRHLIKEKRETATLKCYPIPRHDTVYWYQQGPGQDPQFLISFYEKMQSDKGSIPDRFSAQQFSDYHSELNMSSLELGDSALYFCASSLYHQPQHFGDGTRLSIL.

V and J are TRBV28 and TRBJ1-5, with no clear D. Germline CDR1 reads MDHEN; CDR2 reads SYDVKM. CDR3 length: 13 amino acids. Deletions cut 7 bases from V and 5 bases from J, with 12 bases between. The CDR3, as DNA: TGTGCCAGCACCGAGTCCGTTGATCAGCCCCAGCATTTT. Protein product: CASTESVDQPQHF.

To note about this clone: Other DNA sequences from this sample encode an identical CDR3 as well. The chain has TRBV7-2 and TRBJ1-2; the match to TRBD1 covers 10 bases. CDR3 size: 14 residues. Germline values: CDR1 SGHTA, CDR2 FQGNSA. J gave up 4 bases and V 2 bases, and 1 base lay outside the gene matches. In nucleotides, the CDR3 is TGTGCCAGCAGCTTATGGACAGGGGGCTATGGCTACACCTTC. This translates into CASSLWTGGYGYTF.